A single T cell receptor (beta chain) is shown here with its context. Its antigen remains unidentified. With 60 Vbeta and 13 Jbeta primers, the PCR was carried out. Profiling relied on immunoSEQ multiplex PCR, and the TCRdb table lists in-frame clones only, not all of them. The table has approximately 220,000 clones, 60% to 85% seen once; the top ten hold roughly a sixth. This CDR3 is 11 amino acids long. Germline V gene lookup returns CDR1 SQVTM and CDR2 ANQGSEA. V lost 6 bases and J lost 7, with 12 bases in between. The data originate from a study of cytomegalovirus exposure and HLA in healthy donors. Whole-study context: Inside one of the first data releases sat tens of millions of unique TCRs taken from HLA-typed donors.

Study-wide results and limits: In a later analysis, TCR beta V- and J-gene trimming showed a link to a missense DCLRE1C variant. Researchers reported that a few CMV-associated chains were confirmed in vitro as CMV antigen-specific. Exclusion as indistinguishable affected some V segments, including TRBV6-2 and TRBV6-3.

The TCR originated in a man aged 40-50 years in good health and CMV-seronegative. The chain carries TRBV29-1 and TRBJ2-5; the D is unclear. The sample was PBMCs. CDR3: CSVRLLGTQYF. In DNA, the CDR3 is TGCAGCGTAAGACTCCTGGGGACCCAGTACTTC.